The T cell receptor (beta chain) under discussion was sequenced for a study of cytomegalovirus exposure and HLA in healthy donors. This clone was found a few times. Germline V gives CDR1 MNHNS, CDR2 SASEGT. V lost 5 bases, J lost 1 base, and 5 bases stayed unmatched. This CDR3 spans 15 amino acids. This PCR relied on a set of 60 Vbeta primers and 13 Jbeta primers. Using immunoSEQ multiplex PCR, the repertoire was profiled, and TCRdb retains in-frame clones only, with some absent. The sample carries 85,000 to 100,000 clones, roughly 86% recorded once. Sample: PBMCs. The chain carries TRBV6-1 and TRBJ1-1; 9 nucleotides match TRBD1. This clonotype originated in a man aged 30-40 years in good health and CMV-seropositive. In DNA, the CDR3 is TGTGCCAGCAGTCCGTGGACAGGGGAGAACACTGAAGCTTTCTTT. This encodes CASSPWTGENTEAFF.